This TCR beta chain was recorded in a study of T cell responses to AZD1222 COVID-19 vaccine. Turning to this clone: Its target is not known.

Repertoires were generated with immunoSEQ multiplex PCR, while TCRdb's copy carries only in-frame clones and drops some. The table lists about 160,000 clones, approximately 90% of them singletons. J was trimmed by 6 bases and V by 9 bases; bases with no gene match: 19. The germline V gene has CDR1 SGHRS and CDR2 YFSETQ. This CDR3 has 16 residues. Study-wide results and caveats: Donors, mostly white British, included more females; clonal diversity was possibly underestimated.

The sequence was obtained from an adult in good health. The rearrangement joins TRBV5-1 to TRBJ2-3, with 7 positions matching TRBD1. The source material was peripheral blood, sampled on day 0 of MenACWY control vaccination. The CDR3 region is CATRGTAQGPTDTQYF. The CDR3 DNA follows: TGCGCCACTCGTGGGACAGCCCAAGGACCGACGGATACGCAGTATTTT. Full variable domain (remainder filled in from reference TRBV5-1 and TRBJ2-3): KAGVTQTPRYLIKTRGQQVTLSCSPISGHRSVSWYQQTPGQGLQFLFEYFSETQRNKGNFPGRFSGRQFSNSRSEMNVSTLELGDSALYLCATRGTAQGPTDTQYFGPGTRLTVL.